This note documents a single T cell receptor (beta chain) sequence. This entry comes from a study of T cell clonotyping in hematopoietic cell transplantation. Method: immunoSEQ multiplex PCR; TCRdb's copy keeps in-frame clones and lacks some. The sample carries 16,000 or so clones, approximately 74% recorded once. The V gene lost 7 bases and the J gene lost 5 bases, with 20 bases spanning the gap. Germline CDR1 and CDR2: SQVTM and ANQGSEA. The CDR3 sequence is 14 residues long. The sequence was collected from a woman aged 55-75 years in good health. Some clones in this sample may be carry-over from other donors' samples. The sample comprised peripheral blood mononuclear cells. The rearrangement links TRBV29-1 to TRBJ1-1; D is possibly TRBD1 (6 bases). This chain's CDR3 is CSGVRGGSETEAFF. In DNA form, the CDR3 reads TGCAGCGGCGTACGCGGGGGCTCAGAAACTGAAGCTTTCTTT.